The 27 T cell receptor beta chains in this list originate from one sample, sequenced in a study of control samples from healthy donors and cancer patients. TCRdb keeps only in-frame clones here, not all; method: immunoSEQ multiplex PCR. The sample lists about 52,000 clones; roughly 96% were seen once. Sequenced: blood. The receptors were sampled from a man aged 25 to 45 in good health.

Concerning this clone itself: At one boundary the junction diverges from the germline segment, which might be a read error. The J gene is TRBJ2-2, the V gene TRBV27; D may be TRBD1 (5 bases). Per the germline V gene, CDR1 is MNHEY and CDR2 is SMNVEV (reference sequence). There are 14 residues in the CDR3. CDR3 residues: CACRAGPNTGELFF. The CDR3 DNA reads as TGTGCCTGCAGGGCAGGTCCGAACACCGGGGAGCTGTTTTTT.

The genes are TRBV6-4 and TRBJ2-1, with 7 nucleotides matching TRBD1. With V trimmed by 3 bases and J by 2 bases, 4 bases remained unmatched. The CDR3 loop spans 15 amino acids. CDR1 is MRHNA and CDR2 is SNTAGT in the germline V gene. The CDR3 reads CASSEETGPYNEQFF. The CDR3 nucleotides are TGTGCCAGCAGTGAAGAGACAGGGCCCTACAATGAGCAGTTCTTC.

The J gene is TRBJ2-1, the V gene TRBV20-1, with a weak D call TRBD1 (5 bases). The V gene's germline CDR1 is DFQATT and CDR2 SNEGSKA (reference sequence). The V and J ends lost 3 bases and 7 bases respectively, with 10 bases between them. This CDR3 has 12 amino acids. CDR3 coding DNA: TGCAGTGCTAGTCCCAGGGATAATGAGCAGTTCTTC. This sequence encodes CSASPRDNEQFF.

In this sample, this clone turned up once. CDR3 sequence: CASSLGRNTEAFF. In DNA form, the CDR3 reads TGTGCCAGCAGCTTGGGGAGGAACACTGAAGCTTTCTTT. The chain employs TRBV11-1 and TRBJ1-1; D is ambiguous. The length of the CDR3 is 13 residues. Trimming removed 3 bases at V and 1 base at J, with 6 bases between. Germline values: CDR1 SGHAT, CDR2 FQDESV (reference sequence).

The chain combines TRBV7-8 with TRBJ2-3, with D uncertain. Germline values: CDR1 SGHVS, CDR2 FQNEAQ. The CDR3 is 12 residues long. V lost 7 bases, J lost 4 bases, and 9 bases lay in between. The CDR3 nucleotides are TGTGCCAGCACCCCAAATCCAGATACGCAGTATTTT. Protein: CASTPNPDTQYF.

The chain combines TRBV6-4 with TRBJ2-1; weak D call: TRBD2 (5 bases). The germline CDR1 and CDR2 sequences are MRHNA and SNTAGT. V dropped 7 bases and J dropped 0 bases, with 19 bases sitting between them. This CDR3 is built from 17 residues. In DNA form, the CDR3 reads TGTGCCAGCAATCCCCCCCCCGGGGTAAGCTCCTACAATGAGCAGTTCTTC. Translated, it gives CASNPPPGVSSYNEQFF.

J is TRBJ1-3 and V is TRBV20-1; D is uncertain. V was trimmed by 3 bases and J by 7 bases, leaving 7 bases between them. The germline V gene has CDR1 DFQATT and CDR2 SNEGSKA (reference sequence). This CDR3 is built from 11 residues. The DNA of the CDR3 is TGCAGTGCTAGTGGTGTTAACACCATATATTTT. Translated: CSASGVNTIYF.

The V gene is TRBV27, the J gene TRBJ2-1, with TRBD2 matching 13 bases. This CDR3 comprises 16 residues. Germline V CDR1 and CDR2: MNHEY, SMNVEV (reference sequence). Trimming took 5 bases from V and 7 from J; bases not matched to a gene: 8. CDR3 sequence: CASSHPGTSGINEQFF. In DNA form, the CDR3 reads TGTGCCAGCAGTCACCCCGGGACTAGCGGGATTAATGAGCAGTTCTTC.

J is TRBJ2-1 and V is TRBV7-2; 7 bases fit TRBD2. Germline assignment: CDR1 SGHTA and CDR2 FQGNSA. This CDR3 has 13 amino acids. V was pared by 5 bases and J by 6 bases, with 4 bases of the junction left unmatched. The CDR3 reads CASSPRLANEQFF. The CDR3 DNA reads as TGTGCCAGCAGCCCCAGACTAGCCAATGAGCAGTTCTTC.

The chain employs TRBV24-1 and TRBJ2-1, with TRBD1 identical over 8 bases. CDR1 KGHDR and CDR2 SFDVKD come from the germline V gene. The CDR3 is 17 residues long. V gave up 3 bases and J gave up 3 bases; unmatched junction bases: 9. The CDR3 loop reads CATSDPTPDRGYNEQFF. CDR3 DNA: TGTGCCACCAGTGATCCTACTCCAGACAGGGGCTACAATGAGCAGTTCTTC.

The table lists this clone with a count of one. The chain employs TRBV6-5 and TRBJ2-7, with 10 bases identical to TRBD2. The CDR3 extends over 13 amino acids. CDR1 and CDR2 (germline): MNHEY, SVGAGI. Losses at the gene ends were 8 bases for V and 6 bases for J; bases not matched to a gene: 7. DNA of the CDR3: TGTGCCAGCGAGAAGCGGGAGGGCCGCGAGCAGTACTTC. Translating gives CASEKREGREQYF.

The chain uses TRBV5-1 and TRBJ1-2; D is unresolved. This CDR3 contains 16 residues. V lost 0 bases to trimming and J lost 5 bases, with 17 bases between them. Germline values: CDR1 SGHRS, CDR2 YFSETQ. The CDR3 region has the DNA TGCGCCAGCAGCTTGGCCCTCCACCCGCGAGGGTATGGCTACACCTTC. The encoded protein is CASSLALHPRGYGYTF.

The V gene is TRBV14, the J gene TRBJ2-7; 9 positions match TRBD2. The germline V gene has CDR1 SGHDN and CDR2 FVKESK. V lost 0 bases and J lost 0; bases outside the gene matches: 6. The CDR3 extends over 17 amino acids. The CDR3 sequence is CASSQDSAGGSSYEQYF. CDR3 nucleotide sequence: TGTGCCAGCAGCCAAGATAGTGCGGGAGGGTCCTCCTACGAGCAGTACTTC.

V usage is TRBV5-4 and J usage is TRBJ2-7, with D unresolved. The CDR3 runs 14 residues. Trimming pared 2 bases from V and 0 bases from J, leaving 9 bases between. Germline V gene data show CDR1 as SGHNT and CDR2 as YYREEE (reference sequence). CDR3 sequence reads: CASSFGLSSYEQYF. The CDR3 bases are TGTGCCAGCAGCTTTGGTCTAAGCTCCTACGAGCAGTACTTC. The entire variable domain, with the rest obtained from reference TRBV5-4 and TRBJ2-7, is as follows: ETGVTQSPTHLIKTRGQQVTLRCSSQSGHNTVSWYQQALGQGPQFIFQYYREEENGRGNFPPRFSGLQFPNYSSELNVNALELDDSALYLCASSFGLSSYEQYFGPGTRLTVT.

The rearrangement uses TRBV5-1 and TRBJ1-6; TRBD1 matches 8 bases. V lost 3 bases and J lost 8; bases outside the gene matches: 7. CDR1 SGHRS and CDR2 YFSETQ come from the germline V gene. This CDR3 contains 15 residues. The CDR3 region is CASSWTGRRDSPLHF. CDR3 nucleotides: TGCGCCAGCAGCTGGACAGGGAGGAGGGATTCACCCCTCCACTTT.

The CDR3 loop reads CASSSGRSQGVIDEQYF. CDR3 sequence (DNA): TGTGCCAGCAGTTCCGGCCGAAGTCAGGGAGTAATCGACGAGCAGTACTTC. The rearrangement links TRBV6-2 or TRBV6-3 to TRBJ2-7; D tentatively fits TRBD1 or TRBD2 (5 bases each). This CDR3 contains 17 residues. CDR1 is MNHEY, CDR2 SVGEGT, per germline. Trimming stripped 4 bases from V and 5 bases from J, with 24 bases between.

The CDR3 nucleotides read TGTGCCAGCAGCCTAGGACAGGTCTCGACGTTGTTACACAGGGGCACAGATACGCAGTATTTT. It is translated as CASSLGQVSTLLHRGTDTQYF. The chain employs TRBV9 and TRBJ2-3, with TRBD1 matching 7 bases. CDR1 is SGDLS, CDR2 YYNGEE, per germline. The V segment lost 4 bases and the J segment 1 base; nucleotides outside the gene matches: 24. The CDR3 has 21 amino acids.

The J gene is TRBJ1-1, the V gene TRBV6-2 or TRBV6-3, with D possibly matching TRBD1 (6 bases). The ends were cut back, 4 bases at V and 4 bases at J, with 13 bases in the middle. Germline CDR1 reads MNHEY; CDR2 reads SVGEGT. This CDR3 comprises 14 residues. The CDR3 coding sequence is TGTGCCAGCAGTTCTACAGGGCAGGGCACTGAAGCTTTCTTT. This encodes CASSSTGQGTEAFF.

V usage is TRBV9 and J usage is TRBJ2-1; 11 bases fit TRBD2. Germline assignment: CDR1 SGDLS and CDR2 YYNGEE. V was clipped by 3 bases and J by 3 bases; unmatched bases: 5. The CDR3 length is 16 residues. This chain's CDR3 is CASSAQGTSGYNEQFF. For the CDR3, the DNA is TGTGCCAGCAGCGCACAGGGGACTAGCGGCTACAATGAGCAGTTCTTC.

The chain couples TRBV18 to TRBJ2-7, with D maybe TRBD1 (6 bases). CDR1 is KGHSH, CDR2 LQKENI, per germline. CDR3 length equals 13 residues. The germline V and J ends were trimmed by 6 bases and 7 bases, with 16 bases remaining between them. The CDR3 region is CASSLGTLGEQYF. The CDR3 DNA reads as TGTGCCAGCTCCCTGGGGACACTTGGAGAGCAGTACTTC.

The genes are TRBV7-9 and TRBJ2-1; TRBD2 is a possible D gene (5 bases). Germline-derived CDR1 and CDR2 are SEHNR and FQNEAQ (reference sequence). CDR3 length equals 11 residues. Deletions cut 5 bases from V and 9 bases from J, with 8 bases between. The DNA of the CDR3 is TGTGCCAGCAGCCTACTAGGTGAGCAGTTCTTC. It encodes CASSLLGEQFF.

The chain employs TRBV10-3 and TRBJ2-2; D gene unclear. The V end lost 4 bases, the J end lost 1 base, and 10 bases lay between the germline ends. The germline gives CDR1 ENHRY, CDR2 SYGVKD. This CDR3 comprises 15 residues. CDR3 DNA sequence: TGTGCCATCAGTGGGCTGGAGCTGAACACCGGGGAGCTGTTTTTT. Protein sequence: CAISGLELNTGELFF.

The rearrangement uses TRBV6-5 and TRBJ1-1; D may be TRBD1 (5 bases). This CDR3 contains 13 residues. Germline V lookup: CDR1 MNHEY, CDR2 SVGAGI. Trimming removed 6 bases from V and 3 bases from J, with 11 bases in between. The CDR3 nucleotides read TGTGCCAGCAGGTTCGACAGATACACTGAAGCTTTCTTT. Amino acid sequence: CASRFDRYTEAFF.

The chain combines TRBV7-6 with TRBJ2-3; no clear D. CDR3 length: 13 amino acids. Trimming stripped 2 bases from V and 5 bases from J, with 8 bases between. The germline CDR1 and CDR2 sequences are SGHVS and FNYEAQ. In nucleotides, the CDR3 is TGTGCCAGCAGCTTAATCGCTAGAGATACGCAGTATTTT. Amino acids: CASSLIARDTQYF.

The V and J genes are TRBV9 and TRBJ2-7; TRBD2 aligns across 8 bases. V lost 4 bases, J lost 6 bases, and 9 bases stayed unmatched. The CDR3 runs to 14 residues. Germline-derived CDR1 and CDR2 are SGDLS and YYNGEE. The CDR3 nucleotides read TGTGCCAGCAGCCCCTCCGCGGGGGGAACCGAGCAGTACTTC. Its protein product is CASSPSAGGTEQYF. Based on the CDR3 plus reference TRBV9 and TRBJ2-7, the full variable domain is DSGVTQTPKHLITATGQRVTLRCSPRSGDLSVYWYQQSLDQGLQFLIQYYNGEERAKGNILERFSAQQFPDLHSELNLSSLELGDSALYFCASSPSAGGTEQYFGPGTRLTVT.

The chain has TRBV18 and TRBJ2-1, with 8 bases that match TRBD1. From germline, CDR1 is KGHSH and CDR2 LQKENI. Trimming cost V 2 bases and J 4 bases; bases outside gene matches: 10. This CDR3 region has 17 residues. The CDR3 nucleotides are TGTGCCAGCTCACCATCGACAGGGGCGATCCTATACAATGAGCAGTTCTTC. This gives the protein CASSPSTGAILYNEQFF.

This chain uses TRBV5-5 with TRBJ1-5; D gene unclear. The CDR3 has 18 amino acids. The germline gives CDR1 SGHKS, CDR2 YYEKEE (reference sequence). Trimming took off 0 bases at V and 0 bases at J, with 16 bases between the two ends. The CDR3 coding sequence is TGTGCCAGCAGCTTGGTGCCAGCCTACCCGATTAGCAATCAGCCCCAGCATTTT. As protein: CASSLVPAYPISNQPQHF.